This T cell receptor beta chain was documented in a study of blood T cell repertoires in COVID-19. This clone has a single count. Germline V CDR1 and CDR2: LGHNA, YSLEER. V was pared by 5 bases and J by 11 bases, with 7 bases of the junction left unmatched. This CDR3 is 13 amino acids long. Profiled with immunoSEQ multiplex PCR; TCRdb holds only in-frame clones, not every one. This repertoire shows about 210,000 clones, more than 70% found once; its top ten account for roughly 2.5%. The sample comprised PBMCs or T cells enriched from blood (not recorded which). The sequence was obtained from a woman aged 40-49 years with acute COVID-19. This chain uses TRBV4-3 with TRBJ1-4; 8 nucleotides line up with TRBD1. In DNA, the CDR3 is TGCGCCAGCAGCTATGGACAGGGAGGGAAACTGTTTTTT. As protein: CASSYGQGGKLFF.